This entry is about one T cell receptor (beta chain). It lacks a known antigen. No much larger clone is present one base from it, and per-base qualities are unavailable. The sample belongs to a study of blood T cell repertoires in COVID-19 (dated by TCRdb to 2018 to 2020). For context, the study as a whole: Collaborator samples came from the United States, Italy and Spain and covered acute and convalescent phases of COVID-19. The material from the prospective study consisted of cDNA or gDNA derived from T cells, B-cell-depleted T cells, or PBMCs. Deeply sampled blood TCRbeta repertoires from subjects exposed to, actively infected with, or recovered from COVID-19 were included in the dataset. The repertoires were released in a freely available public database intended as a resource for research on the immune response to SARS-CoV-2. Samples were obtained from the ongoing ImmuneRACE study (first 160 participants) and from about 1,300 subjects provided by 6 global collaborators. The sample metadata nearly always contained a de-identified subject ID, COVID-19 status, age in years and sex. Where HLA class I and class II types were available, the types were taken from metadata supplied by the sample provider, not from assay-based typing.

Whole blood was collected in K2EDTA tubes by collaborating institutions according to the institutions' own protocols. For TCRbeta analysis, collaborators shipped samples in one of three forms: frozen whole blood, isolated PBMCs, or DNA extracted from either of those sample types. The immunoSEQ Assay, a bias-controlled multiplex PCR, was used to amplify TCRbeta CDR3 regions from genomic DNA. As for how the authors treated the data: Within the assay, amplification of reference gene primers was used to estimate how many nucleated cells each sample contained. Sequence reads were collapsed and filtered to measure the absolute abundance of every unique TCRbeta CDR3 rearrangement. For each sample, productive Simpson clonality was calculated by taking the square root of Simpson's diversity index across productive rearrangements. TCRdb holds this immuneACCESS table with in-frame rearrangements only. Some clones are missing; in checked studies, unresolved V genes explain under half, and the rest has no known cause. The V and J calls and clone size come from that table; D and trimming were worked out from the DNA. The sample profile shows fewer than 70,000 clones; 80% to 95% of them were found once. The top ten hold 4.5% to 5.5% of the sample.

From cysteine to phenylalanine, the CDR3 is 16 amino acids long. The retained sequence is limited to the CDR3, 48 bases, with the frame set at the first base. Unmatched junction bases come to 5, with V trimmed by 0 bases and J by 4 bases. CDR1 and CDR2 are read off the germline V gene as SGDLS and YYNGEE. Beyond this particular receptor, the publication reports: How much clinical and demographic metadata was included differed by source and by participant, and the metadata was provided uncurated.

Sequencing input: peripheral blood. This TCR came from a man aged 50 to 59 with active COVID-19. This sequence uses TRBV9 and TRBJ2-1, with TRBD2 identical over 9 junction bases. The DNA sequence follows: TGTGCCAGCAGCGTAGGGGTGACTAGCGGTTACAATGAGCAGTTCTTC. Its translation reads: CASSVGVTSGYNEQFF.